Listed below are T cell receptor beta chains from one sample, sequenced in a study of T cells in Graves' hyperthyroidism and ophthalmopathy. TCRdb used MiXCR to reprocess the multiplex PCR reads, holding one entry per CDR3 protein. The data contain 550,000 to 650,000 distinct CDR3 sequences, about 14% of them seen just once; the ten biggest clones take up roughly 5.7%. The source material was blood. The receptors were sampled from a woman younger than 45 with Graves' hyperthyroidism that later progressed to Graves' ophthalmopathy. Both conserved end residues are part of each CDR3. D genes are given only for firm matches. Clone size is stated in some rows and not others, as once, few, many or a class when expanded.

cdr3_aa cdr3_nt d_call v_call clone_size j_call
CSARPRDRGIYEQYF TGCAGTGCTAGACCCCGGGACAGGGGAATCTACGAGCAGTACTTC TRBD1 TRBV20-1 few TRBJ2-7
CASSFGTTGAGNTIYF TGTGCCAGCAGTTTCGGGACTACAGGGGCTGGAAACACCATATATTTT TRBD1 TRBV28 . TRBJ1-3
CASSLFNTAYNEQFF TGTGCCAGCAGCTTATTCAATACGGCATACAATGAGCAGTTCTTC . TRBV7-9 . TRBJ2-1
CASSYLWTSEAKNIQYF TGTGCCAGCAGTTACCTGTGGACTAGCGAAGCCAAAAACATTCAGTACTTC TRBD2 TRBV6-5 few TRBJ2-4
CASSYSSKGRTGGNQPQHF TGTGCCAGCAGTTACTCGAGTAAGGGGCGGACTGGAGGCAATCAGCCCCAGCATTTT . TRBV6-5 . TRBJ1-5
CASSFGGLLATNEKLFF TGTGCCAGCAGTTTTGGGGGGCTTTTGGCAACTAATGAAAAACTGTTTTTT . TRBV12-3/TRBV12-4 many TRBJ1-4
CASSHPDGSYEQYF TGTGCCAGCAGCCACCCGGACGGATCCTACGAGCAGTACTTC . TRBV6-1 . TRBJ2-7
CASSLAGGSIEQYF TGTGCCAGCAGTTTAGCGGGGGGATCGATCGAGCAGTACTTC TRBD2 TRBV28 once TRBJ2-7
CASSEGVVTNYGYTF TGTGCCAGCAGTGAAGGGGTCGTAACGAACTATGGCTACACCTTC . TRBV2 . TRBJ1-2
CASSEGLAGYGYNEQFF TGTGCCAGCAGTGAAGGACTAGCGGGGTACGGTTACAATGAGCAGTTCTTC TRBD2 TRBV27 many TRBJ2-1
CASSSGQDPPNQPQHF TGTGCCAGCAGTTCCGGACAGGACCCCCCTAATCAGCCCCAGCATTTT TRBD1 TRBV27 many TRBJ1-5